These T cell receptor beta chains were read from a single sample in a study of cytotoxic CD8 clonotypes in ibrutinib-treated CLL. The assay was immunoSEQ multiplex PCR, and TCRdb's table has in-frame clones only and misses some. The sample holds some 200,000 clones, 79% seen once. The specimen was PBMCs, collected after 12 months of ibrutinib treatment. The origin of the receptors is a human donor with chronic lymphocytic leukemia. The CDR3 runs from the conserved cysteine through the conserved F or W. D genes are given only for firm matches. The size field is filled for only some rows; it gives once, few, many or a size class.

clone size: .
J gene: TRBJ2-2
D gene: .
V gene: TRBV11-3
CDR3 protein: CASSSAGSGELFF
CDR3 DNA: TGTGCCAGCAGCTCGGCGGGCTCCGGGGAGCTGTTTTTT

clone size: few
J gene: TRBJ2-7
D gene: .
V gene: TRBV13
CDR3 protein: CASTRGLNSLEQYF
CDR3 DNA: TGTGCCAGCACCCGAGGACTAAATTCCCTCGAGCAGTACTTC

clone size: .
J gene: TRBJ2-1
D gene: .
V gene: TRBV2
CDR3 protein: CASSGAAPDYNEQFF
CDR3 DNA: TGTGCCAGCAGTGGTGCGGCTCCCGACTACAATGAGCAGTTCTTC

clone size: .
J gene: TRBJ1-5
D gene: TRBD1
V gene: TRBV19
CDR3 protein: CASSIGQGGNQPQHF
CDR3 DNA: TGTGCCAGTAGTATTGGACAGGGAGGGAATCAGCCCCAGCATTTT

clone size: .
J gene: TRBJ2-7
D gene: .
V gene: TRBV6-1
CDR3 protein: CASSEFSYEQYF
CDR3 DNA: TGTGCCAGCAGTGAATTTTCCTACGAGCAGTACTTC

clone size: .
J gene: TRBJ1-2
D gene: TRBD1
V gene: TRBV19
CDR3 protein: CASSDRGLGYTF
CDR3 DNA: TGTGCCAGTTCGGACAGGGGGCTTGGCTACACCTTC

clone size: .
J gene: TRBJ2-7
D gene: .
V gene: TRBV2
CDR3 protein: CASSEQGPPEQYF
CDR3 DNA: TGTGCCAGCAGTGAACAGGGGCCCCCGGAGCAGTACTTC

clone size: few
J gene: TRBJ1-4
D gene: .
V gene: TRBV11-2
CDR3 protein: CASSFPGRLFF
CDR3 DNA: TGTGCCAGCAGCTTCCCAGGGAGACTGTTTTTT

clone size: .
J gene: TRBJ2-3
D gene: .
V gene: TRBV5-1
CDR3 protein: CASSPADRYTDTQYF
CDR3 DNA: TGCGCCAGCAGCCCCGCGGACAGATACACAGATACGCAGTATTTT

clone size: .
J gene: TRBJ2-1
D gene: TRBD2
V gene: TRBV2
CDR3 protein: CASNPWGGNEQFF
CDR3 DNA: TGTGCCAGCAACCCCTGGGGAGGGAATGAGCAGTTCTTC

clone size: .
J gene: TRBJ1-3
D gene: TRBD1
V gene: TRBV6-5
CDR3 protein: CATRQGYSGNTIYF
CDR3 DNA: TGTGCCACAAGACAGGGCTACTCTGGAAACACCATATATTTT

clone size: .
J gene: TRBJ2-2
D gene: .
V gene: TRBV9
CDR3 protein: CASSVEVSGVVETGELFF
CDR3 DNA: TGTGCCAGCAGCGTAGAGGTTTCAGGGGTTGTGGAAACCGGGGAGCTGTTTTTT

clone size: .
J gene: TRBJ2-1
D gene: .
V gene: TRBV5-1
CDR3 protein: CASSREGRGEQFF
CDR3 DNA: TGCGCCAGCTCCCGAGAGGGTCGGGGTGAGCAGTTCTTC

clone size: .
J gene: TRBJ2-7
D gene: .
V gene: TRBV6-4
CDR3 protein: CAIALFQGHRWYEQYF
CDR3 DNA: TGTGCCATCGCACTCTTCCAGGGTCACCGGTGGTACGAGCAGTACTTC

clone size: once
J gene: TRBJ1-5
D gene: .
V gene: TRBV28
CDR3 protein: CASRLTGNSNQPQHF
CDR3 DNA: TGTGCCAGCAGGCTAACTGGAAATAGCAATCAGCCCCAGCATTTT

clone size: .
J gene: TRBJ1-2
D gene: .
V gene: TRBV5-1
CDR3 protein: CASSREGTAYYGYTF
CDR3 DNA: TGCGCCAGCAGCCGCGAGGGAACGGCTTACTATGGCTACACCTTC

clone size: .
J gene: TRBJ1-2
D gene: TRBD1
V gene: TRBV19
CDR3 protein: CASIGILGQVNYGYTF
CDR3 DNA: TGTGCCAGTATCGGGATTTTGGGACAGGTGAACTATGGCTACACCTTC

clone size: few
J gene: TRBJ1-2
D gene: .
V gene: TRBV11-2
CDR3 protein: CASSSPINYGYTF
CDR3 DNA: TGTGCCAGCAGCTCACCAATAAACTATGGCTACACCTTC

clone size: .
J gene: TRBJ1-1
D gene: .
V gene: TRBV7-9
CDR3 protein: CASSSQGGTEAFF
CDR3 DNA: TGTGCCAGCAGCTCCCAGGGAGGCACTGAAGCTTTCTTT

clone size: .
J gene: TRBJ2-3
D gene: TRBD2
V gene: TRBV2
CDR3 protein: CASSPFIAGEGDTQYF
CDR3 DNA: TGTGCCAGCAGTCCCTTCATAGCGGGTGAGGGGGATACGCAGTATTTT

clone size: .
J gene: TRBJ1-5
D gene: .
V gene: TRBV2
CDR3 protein: CASTEEGNQPQHF
CDR3 DNA: TGTGCCAGCACCGAGGAAGGCAATCAGCCCCAGCATTTT

clone size: .
J gene: TRBJ2-3
D gene: .
V gene: TRBV5-1
CDR3 protein: CASSLNDRDTQYF
CDR3 DNA: TGCGCCAGCAGCTTGAACGACCGGGATACGCAGTATTTT

clone size: .
J gene: TRBJ2-1
D gene: .
V gene: TRBV25-1
CDR3 protein: CASQQGGGNEQFF
CDR3 DNA: TGTGCCAGCCAACAGGGAGGGGGCAATGAGCAGTTCTTC

clone size: .
J gene: TRBJ2-7
D gene: TRBD1
V gene: TRBV5-8
CDR3 protein: CASSSLIRGRSDF
CDR3 DNA: TGTGCCAGCAGCAGTCTGATTAGGGGGCGCTCCGACTTC

clone size: .
J gene: TRBJ2-1
D gene: TRBD1
V gene: TRBV27
CDR3 protein: CASSSGQGAYNEQFF
CDR3 DNA: TGTGCCAGCAGTTCGGGACAGGGGGCCTACAATGAGCAGTTCTTC

clone size: .
J gene: TRBJ1-4
D gene: TRBD1
V gene: TRBV2
CDR3 protein: CASTPGQGNEKLFF
CDR3 DNA: TGTGCCAGCACTCCGGGACAGGGTAATGAAAAACTGTTTTTT

clone size: .
J gene: TRBJ2-7
D gene: .
V gene: TRBV5-1
CDR3 protein: CASSLAPGPYEQYF
CDR3 DNA: TGCGCCAGCAGCTTGGCCCCAGGGCCCTACGAGCAGTACTTC

clone size: .
J gene: TRBJ2-7
D gene: TRBD1
V gene: TRBV25-1
CDR3 protein: CASSGGTGAYEQYF
CDR3 DNA: TGTGCCAGCAGTGGCGGGACAGGGGCATACGAGCAGTACTTC

clone size: .
J gene: TRBJ2-7
D gene: .
V gene: TRBV27
CDR3 protein: CASSFGQGGYEQYF
CDR3 DNA: TGTGCCAGCAGTTTTGGGCAGGGGGGGTACGAGCAGTACTTC

clone size: .
J gene: TRBJ1-2
D gene: TRBD1
V gene: TRBV2
CDR3 protein: CASYRTGGLGYTF
CDR3 DNA: TGTGCCAGCTATAGGACAGGGGGCCTTGGCTACACCTTC

clone size: few
J gene: TRBJ1-2
D gene: .
V gene: TRBV25-1
CDR3 protein: CASSEYGGYTF
CDR3 DNA: TGTGCCAGCAGTGAATACGGTGGCTACACCTTC

clone size: .
J gene: TRBJ2-7
D gene: .
V gene: TRBV11-2
CDR3 protein: CASSAGQLDEQYF
CDR3 DNA: TGTGCCAGCAGCGCCGGACAACTGGATGAGCAGTACTTC

clone size: .
J gene: TRBJ2-2
D gene: TRBD1
V gene: TRBV5-1
CDR3 protein: CASSLTGARGELFF
CDR3 DNA: TGCGCCAGCAGCTTGACAGGGGCGAGAGGGGAGCTGTTTTTT

clone size: .
J gene: TRBJ1-1
D gene: .
V gene: TRBV2
CDR3 protein: CATRPGEGTEAFF
CDR3 DNA: TGTGCCACCAGGCCGGGGGAGGGGACTGAAGCTTTCTTT

clone size: .
J gene: TRBJ2-7
D gene: .
V gene: TRBV28
CDR3 protein: CASSLDSTYEQYF
CDR3 DNA: TGTGCCAGCAGTCTGGACAGTACCTACGAGCAGTACTTC

clone size: .
J gene: TRBJ2-6
D gene: TRBD2
V gene: TRBV5-4
CDR3 protein: CASTGGGARAGSGANVLTF
CDR3 DNA: TGTGCCAGCACCGGGGGGGGTGCGCGGGCCGGCTCTGGGGCCAACGTCCTGACTTTC

clone size: few
J gene: TRBJ2-2
D gene: TRBD1
V gene: TRBV2
CDR3 protein: CASRPRGLDTGELFF
CDR3 DNA: TGTGCCAGCAGGCCCAGGGGGCTTGACACCGGGGAGCTGTTTTTT

clone size: .
J gene: TRBJ1-2
D gene: .
V gene: TRBV29-1
CDR3 protein: CSVEAGPLQTGGYTF
CDR3 DNA: TGCAGCGTTGAAGCCGGACCGCTACAAACGGGCGGCTACACCTTC

clone size: .
J gene: TRBJ2-1
D gene: TRBD2
V gene: TRBV14
CDR3 protein: CASSLNLLAGGDEQFF
CDR3 DNA: TGTGCCAGCAGCCTAAACTTACTAGCGGGGGGGGATGAGCAGTTCTTC

clone size: .
J gene: TRBJ1-2
D gene: TRBD1
V gene: TRBV5-1
CDR3 protein: CASSASKGGQYYGYTF
CDR3 DNA: TGCGCCAGCAGCGCCTCAAAGGGGGGACAGTACTATGGCTACACCTTC

clone size: .
J gene: TRBJ2-5
D gene: TRBD2
V gene: TRBV27
CDR3 protein: CASKTLAGEYETQYF
CDR3 DNA: TGTGCCAGCAAGACCCTAGCGGGAGAGTACGAGACCCAGTACTTC

clone size: .
J gene: TRBJ2-7
D gene: TRBD1
V gene: TRBV6-1
CDR3 protein: CASSEATWTGPYEQYF
CDR3 DNA: TGTGCCAGCAGTGAAGCTACCTGGACAGGGCCCTACGAGCAGTACTTC

clone size: .
J gene: TRBJ2-1
D gene: .
V gene: TRBV19
CDR3 protein: CASSMGGGFSDRYNEQFF
CDR3 DNA: TGTGCCAGTAGTATGGGGGGCGGGTTCTCAGACCGCTACAATGAGCAGTTCTTC

clone size: .
J gene: TRBJ2-6
D gene: .
V gene: TRBV5-1
CDR3 protein: CASSLLAVGSGANVLTF
CDR3 DNA: TGCGCCAGCAGCTTGTTGGCGGTGGGCTCTGGGGCCAACGTCCTGACTTTC

clone size: .
J gene: TRBJ2-1
D gene: TRBD1
V gene: TRBV15
CDR3 protein: CATSKGQGANNEQFF
CDR3 DNA: TGTGCCACCAGCAAGGGACAGGGGGCAAACAATGAGCAGTTCTTC

clone size: .
J gene: TRBJ2-7
D gene: .
V gene: TRBV9
CDR3 protein: CASSVGGGADEQYF
CDR3 DNA: TGTGCCAGCAGCGTAGGCGGTGGAGCAGACGAGCAGTACTTC

clone size: once
J gene: TRBJ2-3
D gene: TRBD1
V gene: TRBV25-1
CDR3 protein: CASSATDRVTDTQYF
CDR3 DNA: TGTGCCAGCAGTGCGACGGACAGGGTCACAGATACGCAGTATTTT

clone size: .
J gene: TRBJ2-7
D gene: .
V gene: TRBV2
CDR3 protein: CASRVGDYEQYF
CDR3 DNA: TGTGCCAGCAGGGTAGGAGACTACGAGCAGTACTTC

clone size: few
J gene: TRBJ2-2
D gene: .
V gene: TRBV5-4
CDR3 protein: CASSLGGPRNTGELFF
CDR3 DNA: TGTGCCAGCAGCTTGGGGGGGCCACGAAACACCGGGGAGCTGTTTTTT

clone size: .
J gene: TRBJ2-3
D gene: TRBD2
V gene: TRBV5-1
CDR3 protein: CASSLDGASGSGVSDTQYF
CDR3 DNA: TGCGCCAGCAGCTTGGACGGCGCTAGCGGGAGCGGTGTGTCAGATACGCAGTATTTT

clone size: .
J gene: TRBJ2-3
D gene: .
V gene: TRBV28
CDR3 protein: CASSFPRGSYGDTQYF
CDR3 DNA: TGTGCCAGCAGTTTCCCTCGGGGCAGCTATGGAGATACGCAGTATTTT

clone size: .
J gene: TRBJ2-2
D gene: TRBD2
V gene: TRBV7-9
CDR3 protein: CASSRSGANTGELFF
CDR3 DNA: TGTGCCAGCAGCCGTAGCGGGGCGAACACCGGGGAGCTGTTTTTT

clone size: .
J gene: TRBJ1-3
D gene: .
V gene: TRBV19
CDR3 protein: CASSMMQISGNTIYF
CDR3 DNA: TGTGCCAGTAGTATGATGCAAATCTCTGGAAACACCATATATTTT

clone size: .
J gene: TRBJ1-4
D gene: .
V gene: TRBV7-9
CDR3 protein: CASSSYIVTKLFF
CDR3 DNA: TGTGCCAGCAGCTCCTACATTGTAACAAAGCTGTTTTTT

clone size: .
J gene: TRBJ2-3
D gene: .
V gene: TRBV29-1
CDR3 protein: CSVEGLVSLRTQYF
CDR3 DNA: TGCAGCGTTGAAGGACTAGTCTCGCTCAGGACGCAGTATTTT

clone size: .
J gene: TRBJ1-5
D gene: .
V gene: TRBV7-8
CDR3 protein: CASSLAMGTGPRPQHF
CDR3 DNA: TGTGCCAGCAGCTTAGCGATGGGAACAGGTCCTCGGCCCCAGCATTTT

clone size: few
J gene: TRBJ2-2
D gene: .
V gene: TRBV6-4
CDR3 protein: CASRTRAGELFF
CDR3 DNA: TGTGCCAGCAGAACTAGAGCCGGGGAGCTGTTTTTT